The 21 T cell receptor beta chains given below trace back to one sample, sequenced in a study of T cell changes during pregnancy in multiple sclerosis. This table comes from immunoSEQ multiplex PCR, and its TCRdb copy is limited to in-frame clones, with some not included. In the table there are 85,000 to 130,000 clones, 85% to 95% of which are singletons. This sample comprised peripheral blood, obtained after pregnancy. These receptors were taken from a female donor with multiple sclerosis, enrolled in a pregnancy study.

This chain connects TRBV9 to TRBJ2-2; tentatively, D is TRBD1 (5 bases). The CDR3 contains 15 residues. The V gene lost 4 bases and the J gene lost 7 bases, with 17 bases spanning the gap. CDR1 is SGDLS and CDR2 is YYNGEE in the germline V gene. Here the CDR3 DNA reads TGTGCCAGCAGCTCCCAATCTCAGGGTTTCGGGGAGCTGTTTTTT. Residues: CASSSQSQGFGELFF.

Here the CDR3 reads CASSLEGLANDEQYF. In DNA, the CDR3 is TGTGCCAGCAGCTTGGAGGGACTAGCTAACGACGAGCAGTACTTC. V gene TRBV5-6 combines with J gene TRBJ2-7; 9 bases align to TRBD2. CDR3 length: 15 residues. J lost 5 bases, V lost 0 bases, and 6 bases had no gene match. Germline CDR1 SGHDT, CDR2 YYEEEE.

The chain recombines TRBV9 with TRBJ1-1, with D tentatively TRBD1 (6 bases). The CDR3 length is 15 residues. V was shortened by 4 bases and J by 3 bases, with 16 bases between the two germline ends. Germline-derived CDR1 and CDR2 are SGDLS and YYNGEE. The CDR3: CASSPWGGEDTEAFF. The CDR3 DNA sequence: TGTGCCAGCAGCCCATGGGGGGGCGAGGACACTGAAGCTTTCTTT.

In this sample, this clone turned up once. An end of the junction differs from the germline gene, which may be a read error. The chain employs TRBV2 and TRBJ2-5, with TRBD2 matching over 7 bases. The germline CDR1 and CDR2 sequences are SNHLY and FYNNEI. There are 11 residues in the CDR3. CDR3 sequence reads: CSGGSGETQYF. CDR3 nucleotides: TGCTCGGGCGGGAGTGGAGAGACCCAGTACTTC.

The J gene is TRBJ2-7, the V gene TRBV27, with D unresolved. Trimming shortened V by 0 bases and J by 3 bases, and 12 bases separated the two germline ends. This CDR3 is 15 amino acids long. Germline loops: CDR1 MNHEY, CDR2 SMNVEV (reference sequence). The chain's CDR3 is CASSLSMGLGYEQYF. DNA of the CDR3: TGTGCCAGCAGTTTATCGATGGGCCTCGGCTACGAGCAGTACTTC.

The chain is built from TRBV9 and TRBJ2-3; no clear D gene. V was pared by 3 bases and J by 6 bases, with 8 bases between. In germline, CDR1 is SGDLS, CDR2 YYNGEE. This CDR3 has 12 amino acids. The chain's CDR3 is CASSGIGDTQYF. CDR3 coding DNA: TGTGCCAGCAGCGGGATCGGGGATACGCAGTATTTT.

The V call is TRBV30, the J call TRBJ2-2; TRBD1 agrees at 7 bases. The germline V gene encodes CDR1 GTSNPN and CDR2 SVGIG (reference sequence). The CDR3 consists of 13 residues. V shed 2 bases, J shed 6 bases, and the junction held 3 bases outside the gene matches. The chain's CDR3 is CAWSRQGAGELFF. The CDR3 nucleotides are TGTGCCTGGAGTCGGCAGGGGGCCGGGGAGCTGTTTTTT.

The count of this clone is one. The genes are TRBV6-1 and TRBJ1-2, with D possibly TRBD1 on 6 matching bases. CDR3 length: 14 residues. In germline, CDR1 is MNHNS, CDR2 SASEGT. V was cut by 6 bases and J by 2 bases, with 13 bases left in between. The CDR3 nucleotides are TGTGCCAGCAGCTACGCGACAGGAAACTATGGCTACACCTTC. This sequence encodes CASSYATGNYGYTF.

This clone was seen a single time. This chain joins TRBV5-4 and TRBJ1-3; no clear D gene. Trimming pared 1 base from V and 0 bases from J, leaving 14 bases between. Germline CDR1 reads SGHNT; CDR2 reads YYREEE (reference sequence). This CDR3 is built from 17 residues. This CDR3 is CASSLNRVGISGNTIYF. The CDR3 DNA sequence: TGTGCCAGCAGCTTGAACCGGGTCGGGATCTCTGGAAACACCATATATTTT. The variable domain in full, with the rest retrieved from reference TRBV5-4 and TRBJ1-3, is ETGVTQSPTHLIKTRGQQVTLRCSSQSGHNTVSWYQQALGQGPQFIFQYYREEENGRGNFPPRFSGLQFPNYSSELNVNALELDDSALYLCASSLNRVGISGNTIYFGEGSWLTVV.

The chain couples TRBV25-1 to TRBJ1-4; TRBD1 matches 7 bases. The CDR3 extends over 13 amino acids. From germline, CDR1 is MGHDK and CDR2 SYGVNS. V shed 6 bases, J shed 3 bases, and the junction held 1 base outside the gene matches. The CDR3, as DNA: TGTGCCAGCAGGGGACAGCCTAATGAAAAACTGTTTTTT. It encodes CASRGQPNEKLFF.

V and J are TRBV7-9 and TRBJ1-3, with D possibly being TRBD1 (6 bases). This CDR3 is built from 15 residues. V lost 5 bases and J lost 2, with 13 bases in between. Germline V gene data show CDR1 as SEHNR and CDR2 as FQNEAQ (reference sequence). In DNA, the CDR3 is TGTGCCAGCAGCGGGCCCTGGACAGCTGGAAACACCATATATTTT. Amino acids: CASSGPWTAGNTIYF.

The DNA for the CDR3 is TGTGCCAGCAGCTTATTCTTGGGGACAGATTATGGCTACACCTTC. It translates to CASSLFLGTDYGYTF. This chain links TRBV7-8 with TRBJ1-2, with 7 bases aligning to TRBD1. Unmatched junction bases numbered 8, after V lost 2 bases and J lost 5 bases. Per the germline V gene, CDR1 is SGHVS and CDR2 is FQNEAQ. The length of the CDR3 is 15 residues.

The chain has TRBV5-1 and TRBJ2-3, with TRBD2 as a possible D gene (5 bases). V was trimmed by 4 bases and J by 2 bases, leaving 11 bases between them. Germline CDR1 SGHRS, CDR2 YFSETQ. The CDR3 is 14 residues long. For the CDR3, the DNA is TGCGCCAGCAGCCCGGACTGGAACACAGATACGCAGTATTTT. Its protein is CASSPDWNTDTQYF.

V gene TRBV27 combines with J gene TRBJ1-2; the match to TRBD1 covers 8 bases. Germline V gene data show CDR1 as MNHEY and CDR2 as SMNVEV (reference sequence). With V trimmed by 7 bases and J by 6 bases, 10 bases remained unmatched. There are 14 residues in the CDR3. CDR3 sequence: CASTFRGRTNGYTF. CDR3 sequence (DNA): TGTGCCAGCACATTCAGGGGGCGGACGAATGGCTACACCTTC.

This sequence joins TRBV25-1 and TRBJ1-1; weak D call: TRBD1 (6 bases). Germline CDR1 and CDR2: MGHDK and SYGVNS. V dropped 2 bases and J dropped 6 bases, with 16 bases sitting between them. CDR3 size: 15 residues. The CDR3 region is CASSERGRGGAEAFF. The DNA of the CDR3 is TGTGCCAGCAGTGAAAGGGGCAGGGGTGGTGCTGAAGCTTTCTTT.

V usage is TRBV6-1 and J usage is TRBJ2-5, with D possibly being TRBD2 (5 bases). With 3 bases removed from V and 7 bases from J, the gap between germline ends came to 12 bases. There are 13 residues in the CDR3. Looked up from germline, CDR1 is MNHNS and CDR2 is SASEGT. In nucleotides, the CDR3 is TGTGCCAGCAGTGACCCGAGCCGGGGGACCCAGTACTTC. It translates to CASSDPSRGTQYF.

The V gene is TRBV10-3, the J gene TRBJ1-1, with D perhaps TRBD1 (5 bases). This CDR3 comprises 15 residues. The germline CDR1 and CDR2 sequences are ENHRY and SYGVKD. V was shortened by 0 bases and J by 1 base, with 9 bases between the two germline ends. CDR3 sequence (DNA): TGTGCCATCAGTGAGTCCGGGGGATCGAACACTGAAGCTTTCTTT. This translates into CAISESGGSNTEAFF.

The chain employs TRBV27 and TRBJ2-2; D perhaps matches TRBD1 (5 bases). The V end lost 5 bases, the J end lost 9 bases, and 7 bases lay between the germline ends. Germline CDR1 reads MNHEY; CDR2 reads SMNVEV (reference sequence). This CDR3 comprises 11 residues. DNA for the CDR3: TGTGCCAGCAGTAGGGGAAGGGAGCTGTTTTTT. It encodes CASSRGRELFF.

CDR3 sequence (DNA): TGCGCCAGCAGCCCATGGACTCTGAACACCGGGGAGCTGTTTTTT. Residues: CASSPWTLNTGELFF. The gene calls are TRBV5-1 and TRBJ2-2; D is perhaps TRBD2 (5 bases). CDR3 size: 15 residues. The germline V gene has CDR1 SGHRS and CDR2 YFSETQ. V was pared by 4 bases and J by 1 base, with 11 bases between.

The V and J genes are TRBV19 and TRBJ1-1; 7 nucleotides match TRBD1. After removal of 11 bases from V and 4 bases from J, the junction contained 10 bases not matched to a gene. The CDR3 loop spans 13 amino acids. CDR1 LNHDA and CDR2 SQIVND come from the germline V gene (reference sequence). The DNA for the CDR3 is TGTGCCTTACTAGGGGGCTATAGCACTGAAGCTTTCTTT. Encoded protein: CALLGGYSTEAFF.

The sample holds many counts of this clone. CDR3 sequence (DNA): TGTGCCAGCAGCCAAACAGGGGGCGTTCAGCCCCAGCATTTT. The encoded protein is CASSQTGGVQPQHF. The chain joins TRBV11-2 to TRBJ1-5; 9 nucleotides match TRBD1. Germline V lookup: CDR1 SGHAT, CDR2 FQNNGV. The CDR3 totals 14 residues. Unmatched junction bases numbered 5, after V lost 5 bases and J lost 6 bases. Variable domain in full (rest from reference TRBV11-2 and TRBJ1-5): EAGVAQSPRYKIIEKRQSVAFWCNPISGHATLYWYQQILGQGPKLLIQFQNNGVVDDSQLPKDRFSAERLKGVDSTLKIQPAKLEDSAVYLCASSQTGGVQPQHFGDGTRLSIL.